Listed below are T cell receptor beta chains from one sample, sequenced in a study of cytomegalovirus exposure and HLA in healthy donors. The table came from immunoSEQ multiplex PCR; TCRdb's copy has only in-frame clones and leaves some out. The sample table includes about 170,000 clones. Material: PBMCs. The receptors shown here come from a woman between 18 and 29 years old in good health and CMV-seropositive. Each CDR3 is given with its conserved first and last residue. Fields, in order: D gene, J gene, V gene, CDR3 protein, CDR3 DNA. A D gene is named only where the DNA matches it firmly.

TRBD2,TRBJ2-7,TRBV30,CAWRPGRSSYEQYF,TGTGCCTGGAGACCCGGGAGGAGCTCCTACGAGCAGTACTTC
-,TRBJ2-5,TRBV7-6,CASSLTGRRETQYF,TGTGCCAGCAGCTTAACGGGGAGGAGGGAGACCCAGTACTTC
-,TRBJ1-1,TRBV7-7,CASTIVPGDTEAFF,TGTGCCAGCACCATAGTGCCCGGGGACACTGAAGCTTTCTTT
TRBD2,TRBJ2-3,TRBV30,CAWSSTSGSADTQYF,TGTGCCTGGAGTAGCACTAGCGGGAGTGCAGATACGCAGTATTTT
-,TRBJ1-1,TRBV6-5,CASSYLPGLNTEAFF,TGTGCCAGCAGTTACCTTCCAGGGCTTAACACTGAAGCTTTCTTT
-,TRBJ2-3,TRBV7-9,CASSDQTDTQYF,TGTGCCAGCAGCGATCAGACAGATACGCAGTATTTT
-,TRBJ1-2,TRBV7-9,CASSPGADNYGYTF,TGTGCCAGCAGCCCAGGGGCGGACAACTATGGCTACACCTTC
TRBD1,TRBJ2-5,TRBV5-1,CASSRGQNQETQYF,TGCGCCAGCAGTAGGGGACAGAACCAAGAGACCCAGTACTTC
-,TRBJ2-1,TRBV5-4,CASSYSSSYNEQFF,TGTGCCAGCAGCTACTCAAGCTCCTACAATGAGCAGTTCTTC
TRBD2,TRBJ2-1,TRBV19,CASSIGRLSGRASNEQFF,TGTGCCAGTAGTATCGGCCGACTTAGCGGGAGGGCCAGTAATGAGCAGTTCTTC
TRBD2,TRBJ2-5,TRBV19,CASSKLAGGQETQYF,TGTGCCAGTAGTAAACTAGCGGGGGGGCAGGAGACCCAGTACTTC
TRBD2,TRBJ2-1,TRBV5-4,CASSLDGLAGPMGNEQFF,TGTGCCAGCAGCTTGGATGGACTAGCGGGGCCTATGGGGAATGAGCAGTTCTTC
-,TRBJ2-7,TRBV5-1,CASSLAQTYEQYF,TGCGCCAGCAGCTTGGCACAAACCTACGAGCAGTACTTC
-,TRBJ1-5,TRBV6-5,CASSYSPGLNQPQHF,TGTGCCAGCAGTTACTCTCCGGGATTGAATCAGCCCCAGCATTTT
-,TRBJ2-5,TRBV10-3,CAISESEHPGETQYF,TGTGCCATCAGTGAGTCGGAGCACCCAGGGGAGACCCAGTACTTC
-,TRBJ2-5,TRBV27,CASTPLGGETQYF,TGTGCCAGCACCCCGTTGGGAGGAGAGACCCAGTACTTC
-,TRBJ2-7,TRBV28,CASRDTGKEQYF,TGTGCCAGCCGGGACACGGGTAAAGAGCAGTACTTC
-,TRBJ1-4,TRBV4-2,CASSRRPAEGATNEKLFF,TGTGCCAGCAGCCGTCGACCTGCAGAAGGGGCAACTAATGAAAAACTGTTTTTT
-,TRBJ2-7,TRBV4-1,CASSYDTTYEQYF,TGCGCCAGCAGCTATGACACCACCTACGAGCAGTACTTC
TRBD2,TRBJ2-1,TRBV29-1,CSTGGGTSSYNEQFF,TGCAGCACAGGTGGGGGGACTAGCTCCTACAATGAGCAGTTCTTC
TRBD1,TRBJ1-1,TRBV19,CASSARDRGREGEAFF,TGTGCCAGTAGTGCGCGGGACAGGGGGCGCGAAGGGGAAGCTTTCTTT
TRBD1,TRBJ1-5,TRBV10-3,CAISPDRGNQPQHF,TGTGCCATCAGTCCCGACAGGGGCAATCAGCCCCAGCATTTT
-,TRBJ1-1,TRBV5-1,CASSLGGYSEAFF,TGCGCCAGCAGCCTGGGAGGGTACAGTGAAGCTTTCTTT
-,TRBJ1-6,TRBV7-2,CASSLAPGYNSPLHF,TGTGCCAGCAGCTTAGCCCCAGGTTATAATTCACCCCTCCACTTT
TRBD1,TRBJ1-4,TRBV5-4,CASSPGGQGATNEKLFF,TGTGCCAGCAGCCCCGGGGGACAGGGGGCAACTAATGAAAAACTGTTTTTT
-,TRBJ2-7,TRBV15,CATSFQTQGAEQYF,TGTGCCACCAGCTTTCAAACACAGGGCGCCGAGCAGTACTTC
-,TRBJ1-5,TRBV4-1,CASSQVMGASNQPQHF,TGCGCCAGCAGCCAAGTAATGGGCGCCAGCAATCAGCCCCAGCATTTT
TRBD2,TRBJ2-5,TRBV10-3,CAISPRSGGETQYF,TGTGCCATCAGTCCCCGCAGCGGGGGCGAGACCCAGTACTTC
-,TRBJ2-3,TRBV7-9,CASSLTRLDTQYF,TGTGCCAGCAGCTTAACGAGATTAGATACGCAGTATTTT
TRBD1,TRBJ2-7,TRBV6-6,CASSSLGQASYEQYF,TGTGCCAGCAGTTCCTTGGGACAGGCCTCCTACGAGCAGTACTTC
TRBD1,TRBJ2-7,TRBV19,CASSSLTGLSYEQYF,TGTGCCAGTAGTTCCCTGACAGGGCTTTCCTACGAGCAGTACTTC
-,TRBJ2-3,TRBV11-2,CASSSTPFAGTDTQYF,TGTGCCAGCAGCTCGACCCCTTTTGCGGGCACAGATACGCAGTATTTT
-,TRBJ2-7,TRBV4-3,CASAWSRSYEQYF,TGCGCCAGCGCCTGGAGTAGGTCCTACGAGCAGTACTTC
-,TRBJ2-1,TRBV5-5,CASSRMNRDFHNEQFF,TGTGCCAGCTCAAGAATGAACCGGGACTTCCACAATGAGCAGTTCTTC
TRBD1,TRBJ1-5,TRBV30,CAWSRGQVNQPQHF,TGTGCCTGGAGTAGGGGACAGGTCAATCAGCCCCAGCATTTT
-,TRBJ2-7,TRBV7-9,CASSPYGTLKLLPEQYF,TGTGCCAGCAGCCCCTACGGGACTCTCAAGTTACTGCCCGAGCAGTACTTC
TRBD1,TRBJ2-3,TRBV7-9,CASSLGQGTDTQYF,TGTGCCAGCAGCCTGGGACAGGGGACAGATACGCAGTATTTT
TRBD2,TRBJ2-3,TRBV27,CASSLGIAGVSTDTQYF,TGTGCCAGCAGTTTAGGGATAGCGGGGGTAAGCACAGATACGCAGTATTTT
-,TRBJ2-7,TRBV7-9,CASSGSSYEQYF,TGTGCCAGCAGCGGGAGCTCCTACGAGCAGTACTTC